This entry concerns a single T cell receptor (beta chain). CDR1 and CDR2 from the germline V gene are SEHNR and FQNEAQ (reference sequence). The ends lost 8 bases at V and 7 bases at J; junction bases unmatched: 7. The CDR3 is 14 residues long. The data stem from a study of T cell responses to AZD1222 COVID-19 vaccine. TCRdb's copy holds only in-frame clones and misses some; the assay was immunoSEQ multiplex PCR. The table has around 96,000 clones, 85% to 90% seen once. This receptor was obtained from an adult who received the AZD1222 COVID-19 vaccine. This rearrangement joins TRBV7-9 to TRBJ2-2; 10 bases match TRBD2. Here the sequenced sample was peripheral blood, taken 28 days after the second AZD1222 dose. This CDR3 reads CASLSLAGVGELFF. The CDR3 DNA reads TGTGCCAGCCTCTCTCTAGCGGGAGTCGGGGAGCTGTTTTTT.